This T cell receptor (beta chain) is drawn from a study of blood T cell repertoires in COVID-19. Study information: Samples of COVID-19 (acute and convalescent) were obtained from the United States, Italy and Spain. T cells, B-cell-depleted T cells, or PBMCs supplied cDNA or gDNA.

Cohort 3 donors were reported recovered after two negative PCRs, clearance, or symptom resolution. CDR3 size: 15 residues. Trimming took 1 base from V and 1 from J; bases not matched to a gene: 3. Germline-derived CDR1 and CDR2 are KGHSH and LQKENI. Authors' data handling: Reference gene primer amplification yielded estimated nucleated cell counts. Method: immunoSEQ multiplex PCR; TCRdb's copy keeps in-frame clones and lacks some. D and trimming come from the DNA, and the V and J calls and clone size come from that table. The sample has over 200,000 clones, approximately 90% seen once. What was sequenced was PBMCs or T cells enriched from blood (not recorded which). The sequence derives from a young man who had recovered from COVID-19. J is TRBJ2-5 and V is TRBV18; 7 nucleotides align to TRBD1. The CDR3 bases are TGTGCCAGCTCACCACAATCAGGGGGCCAAGAGACCCAGTACTTC. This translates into CASSPQSGGQETQYF. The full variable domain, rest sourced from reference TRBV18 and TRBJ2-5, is NAGVMQNPRHLVRRRGQEARLRCSPMKGHSHVYWYRQLPEEGLKFMVYLQKENIIDESGMPKERFSAEFPKEGPSILRIQQVVRGDSAAYFCASSPQSGGQETQYFGPGTRLLVL.